This T cell receptor (beta chain) was captured in a study of chemoradiotherapy in HPV16-positive cancers. Study context: A couple of HPV16-positive patients' cells yielded candidate HPV-specific clones and common motifs. The study, taken as a whole, reports: HPV-specific T cells were functionally defined from only a couple of HPV16-positive patients. During treatment, candidate HPV-specific clones and E7-related motifs expanded in tumor.

Repertoires were sampled repeatedly during chemoradiotherapy. The ends were cut back, 8 bases at V and 1 base at J, with 12 bases in the middle. The CDR3 totals 14 residues. Germline values: CDR1 SGHTA, CDR2 FQGNSA. Libraries were prepared by immunoSEQ multiplex PCR; TCRdb keeps only in-frame clonotypes and omits some of them. The sample yields about 8,900 clones, about 85% seen once. Turning to this clone: Its antigen is not known.

Sequencing used tumor tissue, obtained from a patient who underwent chemoradiotherapy. The sequence derives from a human donor with HPV-associated anogenital cancer. The V and J genes are TRBV7-2 and TRBJ1-3; D perhaps matches TRBD1 (5 bases). The CDR3 DNA reads TGTGCCAGCGCCCGCCGGGGGTCTGGAAACACCATATATTTT. Translated: CASARRGSGNTIYF.